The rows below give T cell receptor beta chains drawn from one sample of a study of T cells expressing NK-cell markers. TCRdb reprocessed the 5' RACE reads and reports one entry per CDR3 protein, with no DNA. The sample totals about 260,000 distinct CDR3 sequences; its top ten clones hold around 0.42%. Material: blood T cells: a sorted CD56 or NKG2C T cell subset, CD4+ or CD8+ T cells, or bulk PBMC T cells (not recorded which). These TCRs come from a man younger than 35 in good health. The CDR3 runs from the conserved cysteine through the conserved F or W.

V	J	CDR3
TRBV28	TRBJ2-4	CASSSRRAGRDIQYF
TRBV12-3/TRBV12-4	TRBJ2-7	CASSPGQGNYEQYF
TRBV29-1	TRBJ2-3	CSVVGLAEINTDTQYF
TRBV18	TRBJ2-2	CASSLGLAGSNTGELFF
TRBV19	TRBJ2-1	CASSIIRASEFSYNEQFF
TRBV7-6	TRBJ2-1	CASSLWASGGSSYNEQFF
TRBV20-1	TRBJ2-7	CSASRKLAGGPHEQYF
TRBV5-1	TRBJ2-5	CASSFGGAGSVRETQYF
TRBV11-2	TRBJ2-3	CASSFGSGGIDTQYF
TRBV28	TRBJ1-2	CASSWTGGGYTF
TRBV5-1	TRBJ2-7	CASSFAPDRAYEQYF
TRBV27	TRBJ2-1	CASSLLAGGPSNEQFF
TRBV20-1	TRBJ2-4	CSALWGTKDIQYF
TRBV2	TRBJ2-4	CASSEYGLAKNIQYF
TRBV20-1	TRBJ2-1	CSAGLLNEQFF
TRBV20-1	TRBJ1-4	CSAREGGSVEKLFF
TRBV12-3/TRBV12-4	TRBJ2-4	CASSLRGNIQYF
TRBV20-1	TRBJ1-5	CSAKRLDGQPQHF
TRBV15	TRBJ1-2	CATSIDRAGYTF
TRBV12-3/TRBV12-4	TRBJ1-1	CASRRLTGSEAFF
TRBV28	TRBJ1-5	CASFWTNQPQHF
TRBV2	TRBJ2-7	CASSGQMISYEQYF
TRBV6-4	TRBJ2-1	CASSVSEGNHEQFF
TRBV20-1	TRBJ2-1	CSAIPPAGDWEQFF
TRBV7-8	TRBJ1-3	CASSRPTGFARNTIYF
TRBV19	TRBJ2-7	CASKETGDQKYEQYF
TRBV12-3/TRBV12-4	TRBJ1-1	CASTQGFGTEAFF
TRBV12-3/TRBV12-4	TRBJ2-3	CASSGLAGGRTDTQYF
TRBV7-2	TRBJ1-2	CASSLPGRGGYTF
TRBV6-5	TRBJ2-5	CASSLDRERTQYF
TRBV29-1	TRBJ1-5	CSVQGEGNQPQHF
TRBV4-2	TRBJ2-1	CASSQIGNEQFF
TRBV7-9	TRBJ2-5	CASSSDRGITETQYF
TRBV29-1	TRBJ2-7	CSAGDNQYEGQYF
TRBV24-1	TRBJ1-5	CATGTQGEGNQPQHF
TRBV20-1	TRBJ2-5	CSATGTSGARETQYF
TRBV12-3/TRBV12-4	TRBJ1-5	CASSLEGSLEPQHF
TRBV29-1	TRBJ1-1	CSVLNRNTEAFF
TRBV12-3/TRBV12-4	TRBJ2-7	CASSETSGRHPFQQYF
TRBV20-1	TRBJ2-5	CSASGTGGRETQYF
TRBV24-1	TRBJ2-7	CATSDLEGEQYF
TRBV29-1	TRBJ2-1	CSVDAIRDNEQFF
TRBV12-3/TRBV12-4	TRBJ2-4	CASSPMAQGNIQYF
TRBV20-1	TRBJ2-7	CSAFTSGSPYEQYF
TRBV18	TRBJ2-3	CASSPPADTQYF
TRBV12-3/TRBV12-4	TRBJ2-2	CASSDRGGGGELFF